The 8 T cell receptor beta chains below were found in one sample sequenced in a study of identical twins. TCRdb independently ran MiXCR on the 5' RACE reads; one entry per CDR3 protein. The sample contains 600,000 to 700,000 distinct CDR3 sequences, approximately 22% of which appear only once. This same sample was also part of a study on T cells expressing NK-cell markers.

Source material: PBMCs. The receptor set was obtained from a woman younger than 30 in good health.

There are a few counts of this clonotype. As DNA, the CDR3 is TGTGCCAGTAAGCGACACGCTAGCACAGATACGCAGTATTTT. Its protein is CASKRHASTDTQYF. The V gene is TRBV6-4, the J gene TRBJ2-3, with no clear D. The ends were cut back, 9 bases at V and 0 bases at J, with 13 bases in the middle. The CDR3 length is 14 residues. The germline V gene encodes CDR1 MRHNA and CDR2 SNTAGT.

The chain joins TRBV12-3 or TRBV12-4 to TRBJ1-1; D is ambiguous. This CDR3 has 14 residues. The V and J ends lost 1 base and 0 bases respectively, with 6 bases between them. In DNA, the CDR3 is TGTGCCAGCAGTTTAGACAGCATGAACACTGAAGCTTTCTTT. Its protein is CASSLDSMNTEAFF.

The table lists this clonotype with a few counts. The chain recombines TRBV5-6 with TRBJ1-2; D remains unclear. Germline V gene data show CDR1 as SGHDT and CDR2 as YYEEEE. V lost 0 bases and J lost 3, with 9 bases in between. This CDR3 comprises 14 residues. The CDR3 DNA is TGTGCCAGCAGCTTGGAAGGTACAGACTATGGCTACACCTTC. This codes for CASSLEGTDYGYTF.

In this sample, this clonotype turned up a few times. V usage is TRBV29-1 and J usage is TRBJ1-2, with 9 nucleotides matching TRBD1. The germline gives CDR1 SQVTM, CDR2 ANQGSEA. Losses at the gene ends were 6 bases for V and 5 bases for J; bases not matched to a gene: 4. CDR3 size: 12 residues. The CDR3 sequence is CSVRQGGYGYTF. The CDR3 coding sequence is TGCAGCGTCCGACAGGGGGGTTATGGCTACACCTTC. Filled out from reference TRBV29-1 and TRBJ1-2, the complete variable domain reads SAVISQKPSRDICQRGTSLTIQCQVDSQVTMMFWYRQQPGQSLTLIATANQGSEATYESGFVIDKFPISRPNLTFSTLTVSNMSPEDSSIYLCSVRQGGYGYTFGSGTRLTVV.

This clonotype showed up many times. The chain employs TRBV6-2 or TRBV6-3 and TRBJ2-7, with unresolved D. The CDR3 sequence is 10 residues long. Trimming removed 5 bases at V and 3 bases at J, with 2 bases between. The germline V gene has CDR1 MNHEY and CDR2 SVGEGT. For the CDR3, the DNA is TGTGCCAGCAGTCGCTACGAGCAGTACTTC. Its protein product is CASSRYEQYF.

The rearrangement links TRBV6-2 or TRBV6-3 to TRBJ2-7; 10 nucleotides line up with TRBD2. CDR3 size: 14 residues. Germline CDR1 MNHEY, CDR2 SVGEGT. Losses at the gene ends were 5 bases for V and 5 bases for J; bases not matched to a gene: 6. CDR3 sequence: CASSRAGGVDEQYF. In DNA, the CDR3 is TGTGCCAGCAGTCGAGCGGGAGGGGTCGACGAGCAGTACTTC.

The chain employs TRBV6-1 and TRBJ2-5; tentatively, D is TRBD1 (5 bases). V lost 6 bases and J 5 bases, leaving 13 bases between the germline ends. This CDR3 is 13 amino acids long. Germline assignment: CDR1 MNHNS and CDR2 SASEGT. The CDR3 DNA reads as TGTGCCAGCAGACCGACAGTAAAGGAGACCCAGTACTTC. Translated, it gives CASRPTVKETQYF.

The V gene is TRBV10-3, the J gene TRBJ2-7; D may be TRBD1 (7 bases). The CDR3 extends over 14 amino acids. Germline CDR1 and CDR2: ENHRY and SYGVKD. Between the trimmed V and J ends, which lost 4 bases and 4 bases, there was a span of 14 bases. CDR3: CAISVRRGEYEQYF. CDR3 DNA: TGTGCCATCAGTGTACGCAGGGGGGAGTACGAGCAGTACTTC.